These 25 T cell receptor beta chains originate from one sample sequenced in a study of technical replicates of blood from a handful of donors. Sequencing used immunoSEQ multiplex PCR; TCRdb keeps in-frame clones, though not all of them. The table shows roughly 11,000 clones, with under 95% occurring only once. The sequencing input was PBMCs. Receptors originate from a human donor in good health.

This clone appeared a few times. The chain employs TRBV7-9 and TRBJ2-2; a possible D gene is TRBD1 (5 bases). Germline-derived CDR1 and CDR2 are SEHNR and FQNEAQ (reference sequence). The length of the CDR3 is 19 residues. V dropped 0 bases and J dropped 6 bases, with 23 bases sitting between them. The CDR3, as DNA: TGTGCCAGCAGCTTAGCCTACAGACAAGACTCTCTGGGGCCCGGGGAGCTGTTTTTT. Its protein product is CASSLAYRQDSLGPGELFF.

V usage is TRBV30 and J usage is TRBJ2-7; D is possibly TRBD2 (5 bases). This CDR3 is built from 14 residues. Trimming left V 0 bases short and J 4 bases short, with 13 bases between. Germline V gives CDR1 GTSNPN, CDR2 SVGIG (reference sequence). CDR3 residues: CAWSVPGITYEQYF. The CDR3 DNA follows: TGTGCCTGGAGTGTACCGGGAATAACGTACGAGCAGTACTTC.

The chain has TRBV5-1 and TRBJ2-7, with D possibly TRBD1 on 5 matching bases. Germline V CDR1 and CDR2: SGHRS, YFSETQ. The length of the CDR3 is 13 residues. V was shortened by 4 bases and J by 3 bases, with 11 bases between the two germline ends. The CDR3 loop is CASSILTDYEQYF. The CDR3 DNA reads TGCGCCAGCAGCATACTGACAGACTACGAGCAGTACTTC.

This clone came up a few times. The rearrangement joins TRBV29-1 to TRBJ1-1; D not certain. Trimming left V 7 bases short and J 0 bases short, with 9 bases between. Germline lookup yields CDR1 SQVTM and CDR2 ANQGSEA. CDR3 length: 12 residues. The CDR3 bases are TGCAGCGCCCGCGGATTGAACACTGAAGCTTTCTTT. Its translation: CSARGLNTEAFF.

The CDR3 nucleotides read TGTGCCAGCAGCCATGGGGGGGTGAGCTCCTACAATGAGCAGTTCTTC. Translated, it gives CASSHGGVSSYNEQFF. This chain connects TRBV7-9 to TRBJ2-1; TRBD2 aligns across 7 bases. CDR1 SEHNR and CDR2 FQNEAQ come from the germline V gene (reference sequence). Trimming cost V 5 bases and J 0 bases; bases outside gene matches: 7. The CDR3 is 16 residues long.

V and J are TRBV7-9 and TRBJ2-7; 9 bases map to TRBD2. This CDR3 has 15 residues. CDR1 and CDR2 (germline): SEHNR, FQNEAQ (reference sequence). The ends lost 4 bases at V and 4 bases at J; junction bases unmatched: 8. CDR3 sequence reads: CASSSRLAEGYEQYF. CDR3 coding DNA: TGTGCCAGCAGCTCCCGACTAGCGGAAGGATACGAGCAGTACTTC.

CDR3 in DNA: TGTGCCAGCCAGATAACAGGGGACCTCATGAACACTGAAGCTTTCTTT. This translates into CASQITGDLMNTEAFF. The rearrangement uses TRBV5-4 and TRBJ1-1, with 7 bases matching TRBD1. CDR3 length equals 16 residues. After removal of 7 bases from V and 0 bases from J, the junction contained 12 bases not matched to a gene. Germline CDR1 is SGHNT and CDR2 is YYREEE (reference sequence).

The genes are TRBV2 and TRBJ2-6, with D uncertain. V was clipped by 4 bases and J by 1 base, with 8 bases between them. The CDR3 length is 15 residues. Germline V gene sequence: CDR1 SNHLY, CDR2 FYNNEI. In DNA, the CDR3 is TGTGCCAGCAGTGGCGCAAAGTCTGGGGCCAACGTCCTGACTTTC. This encodes CASSGAKSGANVLTF.

The rearrangement links TRBV6-6 to TRBJ2-1; 13 bases align to TRBD2. Germline-derived CDR1 and CDR2 are MNHNY and SVGAGI (reference sequence). Trimming took 5 bases from V and 5 from J; bases not matched to a gene: 3. This CDR3 has 15 residues. The CDR3 spells CASSAGTSGNNEQFF. The DNA of the CDR3 is TGTGCCAGCAGTGCCGGGACTAGCGGGAACAATGAGCAGTTCTTC.

This chain links TRBV6-5 with TRBJ2-1, with D possibly matching TRBD2 (5 bases). Germline V gene sequence: CDR1 MNHEY, CDR2 SVGAGI. V lost 0 bases and J 5 bases, leaving 14 bases between the germline ends. This CDR3 is 16 amino acids long. Here the CDR3 reads CASSYSKRLTNNEQFF. The CDR3 nucleotides are TGTGCCAGCAGTTACTCGAAGCGGTTAACTAACAATGAGCAGTTCTTC.

This clone was recorded once. The J gene is TRBJ2-7, the V gene TRBV7-7; 11 bases map to TRBD2. V was pared by 1 base and J by 5 bases, with 4 bases of the junction left unmatched. The CDR3 spans 15 residues. Germline V lookup: CDR1 SSHAT, CDR2 FNYEAQ (reference sequence). CDR3 sequence reads: CASSLVAGGPDEQYF. CDR3 bases: TGTGCCAGCAGCTTAGTAGCGGGAGGGCCCGACGAGCAGTACTTC.

The chain uses TRBV28 and TRBJ2-7; 10 bases fit TRBD2. The CDR3 runs 15 residues. CDR1 MDHEN and CDR2 SYDVKM come from the germline V gene. V lost 5 bases to trimming and J lost 2 bases; unmatched junction nucleotides: 6. This CDR3 is CASSDGTSEPYEQYF. For the CDR3, the DNA is TGTGCCAGCAGTGACGGGACTAGCGAGCCCTACGAGCAGTACTTC.

This sequence joins TRBV28 and TRBJ1-5; D is perhaps TRBD1 (6 bases). This CDR3 is built from 15 residues. V shed 8 bases and J shed 0 bases, with 14 bases lying between them. CDR1 and CDR2 (germline): MDHEN, SYDVKM. The CDR3 coding sequence is TGTGCCAGCCATCTACAGGGCTATAGCAATCAGCCCCAGCATTTT. This translates into CASHLQGYSNQPQHF.

The chain combines TRBV28 with TRBJ2-7; 7 nucleotides match TRBD2. Per the germline V gene, CDR1 is MDHEN and CDR2 is SYDVKM. Trimming at V came to 6 bases and at J to 4 bases, leaving 6 bases not matched to a gene. This CDR3 comprises 13 residues. CDR3 loop: CASRKGGFYEQYF. CDR3 nucleotide sequence: TGTGCCAGCAGAAAGGGAGGGTTTTACGAGCAGTACTTC.

This clone was picked up one time. CDR3 bases: TGTGCCAGCAGTGACCGCAGGGGGAACCTATACAATGAGCAGTTCTTC. Translated: CASSDRRGNLYNEQFF. The rearrangement joins TRBV7-8 to TRBJ2-1; 7 bases line up with TRBD1. The CDR3 extends over 16 amino acids. Unmatched junction bases numbered 12, after V lost 6 bases and J lost 4 bases. Looked up from germline, CDR1 is SGHVS and CDR2 is FQNEAQ.

Points on this clone: Other DNA sequences in this sample translate to the same CDR3. V gene TRBV7-9 combines with J gene TRBJ1-1; D remains ambiguous. Trimming took 5 bases from V and 1 from J, leaving 8 bases between them. There are 13 residues in the CDR3. Germline V lookup: CDR1 SEHNR, CDR2 FQNEAQ (reference sequence). CDR3 loop: CASSPQKNTEAFF. The CDR3 region has the DNA TGTGCCAGCAGCCCCCAAAAGAACACTGAAGCTTTCTTT.

The chain links TRBV29-1 to TRBJ2-7; 7 bases fit TRBD2. The CDR3 consists of 12 residues. With V trimmed by 4 bases and J by 5 bases, 5 bases remained unmatched. Germline loops: CDR1 SQVTM, CDR2 ANQGSEA. CDR3 sequence reads: CSVGQGGNEQYF. CDR3 DNA sequence: TGCAGCGTTGGGCAGGGAGGGAACGAGCAGTACTTC.

The chain couples TRBV19 to TRBJ2-5; 9 nucleotides line up with TRBD1. Germline values: CDR1 LNHDA, CDR2 SQIVND (reference sequence). The CDR3 runs to 14 residues. The J segment lost 2 bases and the V segment lost 4 bases, leaving 2 bases of the junction unmatched. As DNA, the CDR3 is TGTGCCAGTAGTACCGGACAGGGGCAAGAGACCCAGTACTTC. Translated: CASSTGQGQETQYF.

The chain couples TRBV6-5 to TRBJ2-7, with D maybe TRBD1 (5 bases). Trimming removed 0 bases from V and 2 bases from J, with 11 bases in between. Germline CDR1 reads MNHEY; CDR2 reads SVGAGI. The CDR3 is 15 residues long. The CDR3 spells CASSYSGHLTYEQYF. The CDR3 DNA reads as TGTGCCAGCAGTTACTCTGGACACCTCACCTACGAGCAGTACTTC.

Here the CDR3 reads CASSLGGSEAFF. DNA of the CDR3: TGTGCCAGCAGCCTGGGCGGGTCAGAAGCTTTCTTT. This chain links TRBV6-5 with TRBJ1-1, with D uncertain. CDR1 is MNHEY and CDR2 is SVGAGI in the germline V gene. The V end was cut by 6 bases, the J end by 8 bases, with 13 bases between. The CDR3 consists of 12 residues.

The chain has TRBV5-5 and TRBJ2-5, with 10 positions matching TRBD2. The germline V gene encodes CDR1 SGHKS and CDR2 YYEKEE (reference sequence). The V and J ends lost 0 bases and 4 bases, in that order; junction bases with no gene match: 9. The CDR3 loop spans 17 amino acids. The CDR3 DNA sequence: TGTGCCAGCAGCTTGGTCGCTAGCGGGAGTCGGCGAGAGACCCAGTACTTC. Residues: CASSLVASGSRRETQYF.

J is TRBJ2-5 and V is TRBV7-3, with TRBD1 identical over 7 bases. This CDR3 region has 15 residues. J gave up 2 bases and V 0 bases, and 3 bases lay outside the gene matches. CDR1 SGHTA and CDR2 FQGTGA come from the germline V gene. CDR3 in amino acids: CASSLTGTVQETQYF. The CDR3, as DNA: TGTGCCAGCAGCTTAACGGGGACAGTACAAGAGACCCAGTACTTC.

This chain links TRBV27 with TRBJ2-5, with 14 nucleotides matching TRBD2. CDR1 and CDR2 from the germline V gene are MNHEY and SMNVEV (reference sequence). The V gene end was trimmed by 6 bases and the J gene end by 5 bases; junction bases not matched to a gene: 14. The CDR3 length is 18 residues. The DNA for the CDR3 is TGTGCCAGCAGCACGGGGACTAGCGGGAGATTTGTTTTGGAGACCCAGTACTTC. Translating gives CASSTGTSGRFVLETQYF.

V usage is TRBV30 and J usage is TRBJ1-2; possible D gene TRBD1, 5 bases. V was shortened by 6 bases and J by 2 bases, with 13 bases between the two germline ends. The germline CDR1 and CDR2 sequences are GTSNPN and SVGIG (reference sequence). The CDR3 extends over 13 amino acids. The CDR3 is CACLSRANYGYTF. In DNA, the CDR3 is TGTGCCTGCCTCTCCAGGGCCAACTATGGCTACACCTTC.

The V and J genes are TRBV7-8 and TRBJ2-1; no firm D call. The germline V gene has CDR1 SGHVS and CDR2 FQNEAQ. Trimming removed 2 bases from V and 6 bases from J, with 17 bases in between. This CDR3 comprises 16 residues. CDR3 DNA sequence: TGTGCCAGCAGCTTAAGTTACCGAACAGACGTCAATGAGCAGTTCTTC. This gives the protein CASSLSYRTDVNEQFF.